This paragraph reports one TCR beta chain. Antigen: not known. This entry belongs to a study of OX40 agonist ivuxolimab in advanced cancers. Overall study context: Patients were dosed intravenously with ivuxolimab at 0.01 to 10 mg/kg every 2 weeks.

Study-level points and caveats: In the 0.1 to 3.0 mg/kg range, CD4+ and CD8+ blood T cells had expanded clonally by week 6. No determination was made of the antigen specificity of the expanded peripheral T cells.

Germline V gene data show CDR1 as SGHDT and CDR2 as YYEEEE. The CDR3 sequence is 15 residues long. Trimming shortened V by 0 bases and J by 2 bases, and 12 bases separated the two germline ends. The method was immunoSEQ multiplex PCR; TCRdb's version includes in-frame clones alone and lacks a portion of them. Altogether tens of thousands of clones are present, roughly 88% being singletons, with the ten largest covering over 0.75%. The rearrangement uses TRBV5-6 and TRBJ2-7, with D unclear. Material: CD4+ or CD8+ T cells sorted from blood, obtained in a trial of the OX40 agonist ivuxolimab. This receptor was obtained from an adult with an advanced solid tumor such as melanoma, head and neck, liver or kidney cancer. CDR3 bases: TGTGCCAGCAGCTTGGGTGCAGGCGCTACCTACGAGCAGTACTTC. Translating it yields CASSLGAGATYEQYF. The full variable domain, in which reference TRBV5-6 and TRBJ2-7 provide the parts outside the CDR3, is DAGVTQSPTHLIKTRGQQVTLRCSPKSGHDTVSWYQQALGQGPQFIFQYYEEEERQRGNFPDRFSGHQFPNYSSELNVNALLLGDSALYLCASSLGAGATYEQYFGPGTRLTVT.